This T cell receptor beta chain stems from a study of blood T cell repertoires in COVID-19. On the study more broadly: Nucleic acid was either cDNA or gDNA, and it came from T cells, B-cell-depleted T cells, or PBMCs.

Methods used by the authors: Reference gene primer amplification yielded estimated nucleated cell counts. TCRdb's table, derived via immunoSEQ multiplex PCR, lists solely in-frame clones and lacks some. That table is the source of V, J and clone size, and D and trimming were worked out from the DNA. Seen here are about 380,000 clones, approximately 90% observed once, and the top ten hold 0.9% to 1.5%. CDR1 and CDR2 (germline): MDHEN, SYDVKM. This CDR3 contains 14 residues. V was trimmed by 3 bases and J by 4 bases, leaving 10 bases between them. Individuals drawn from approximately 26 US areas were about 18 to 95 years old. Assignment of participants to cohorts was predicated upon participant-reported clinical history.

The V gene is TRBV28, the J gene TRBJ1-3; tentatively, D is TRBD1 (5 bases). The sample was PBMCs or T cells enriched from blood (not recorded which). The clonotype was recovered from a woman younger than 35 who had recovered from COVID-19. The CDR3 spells CASSFRGSGNTIYF. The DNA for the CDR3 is TGTGCCAGCAGTTTTCGGGGGTCAGGAAACACCATATATTTT.